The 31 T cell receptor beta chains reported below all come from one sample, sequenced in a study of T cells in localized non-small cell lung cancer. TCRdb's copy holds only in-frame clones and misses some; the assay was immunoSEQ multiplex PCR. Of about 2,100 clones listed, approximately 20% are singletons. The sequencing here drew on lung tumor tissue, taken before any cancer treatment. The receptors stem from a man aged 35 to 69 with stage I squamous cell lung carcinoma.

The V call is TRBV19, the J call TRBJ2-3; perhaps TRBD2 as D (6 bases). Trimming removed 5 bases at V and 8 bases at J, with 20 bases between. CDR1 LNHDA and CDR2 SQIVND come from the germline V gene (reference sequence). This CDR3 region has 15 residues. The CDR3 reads CASSPSVASRGTQYF. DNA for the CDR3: TGTGCCAGTAGTCCTAGCGTGGCGTCGCGAGGTACGCAGTATTTT.

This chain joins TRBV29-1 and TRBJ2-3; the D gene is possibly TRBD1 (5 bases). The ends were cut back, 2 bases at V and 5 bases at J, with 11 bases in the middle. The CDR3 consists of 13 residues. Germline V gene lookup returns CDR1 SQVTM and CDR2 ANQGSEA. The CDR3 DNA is TGCAGCGTTGAACCGCAGGGTAGAGATACGCAGTATTTT. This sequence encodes CSVEPQGRDTQYF.

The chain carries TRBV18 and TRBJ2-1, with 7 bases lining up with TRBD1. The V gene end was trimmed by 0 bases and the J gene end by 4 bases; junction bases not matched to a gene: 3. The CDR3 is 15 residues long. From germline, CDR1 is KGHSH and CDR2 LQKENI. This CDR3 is CASSPPTGYYNEQFF. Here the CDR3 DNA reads TGTGCCAGCTCACCACCGACAGGGTATTACAATGAGCAGTTCTTC.

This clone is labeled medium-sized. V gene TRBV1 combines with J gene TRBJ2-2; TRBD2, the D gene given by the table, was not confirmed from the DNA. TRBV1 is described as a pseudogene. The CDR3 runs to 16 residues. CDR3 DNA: TGCGCCAGCAGCCCCCGGGTGAGCGTGAACACCGGGGAGCTGTTTTTT. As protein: CASSPRVSVNTGELFF.

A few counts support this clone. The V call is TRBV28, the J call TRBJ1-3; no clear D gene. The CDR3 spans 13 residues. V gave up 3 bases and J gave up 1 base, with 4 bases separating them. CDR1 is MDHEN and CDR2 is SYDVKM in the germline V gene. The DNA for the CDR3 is TGTGCCAGCAGTTTCGGGTCTGGAAACACCATATATTTT. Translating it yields CASSFGSGNTIYF.

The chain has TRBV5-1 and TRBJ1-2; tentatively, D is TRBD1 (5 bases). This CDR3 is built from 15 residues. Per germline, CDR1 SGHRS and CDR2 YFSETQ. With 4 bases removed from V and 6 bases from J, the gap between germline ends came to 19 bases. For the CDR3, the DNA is TGCGCCAGCAGCGCGACCGCCCGTTCGGGGGATGGCTACACCTTC. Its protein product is CASSATARSGDGYTF.

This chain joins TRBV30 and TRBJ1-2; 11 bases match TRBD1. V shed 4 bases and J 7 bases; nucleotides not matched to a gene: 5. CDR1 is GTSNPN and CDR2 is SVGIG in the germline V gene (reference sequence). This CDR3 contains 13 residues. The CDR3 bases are TGTGCCTGGACCCAGGACAGGGGGCTTGGCTACACCTTC. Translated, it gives CAWTQDRGLGYTF.

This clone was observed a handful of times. CDR3 region: CASSYSRIRLDNEQFF. The CDR3 DNA is TGTGCCAGCAGTTACTCCCGAATACGACTTGACAATGAGCAGTTCTTC. This chain uses TRBV6-8 with TRBJ2-1; D is unclear. The germline CDR1 and CDR2 sequences are MNHGY and SAAAGT. The length of the CDR3 is 16 residues. Trimming removed 0 bases at V and 5 bases at J, with 14 bases between.

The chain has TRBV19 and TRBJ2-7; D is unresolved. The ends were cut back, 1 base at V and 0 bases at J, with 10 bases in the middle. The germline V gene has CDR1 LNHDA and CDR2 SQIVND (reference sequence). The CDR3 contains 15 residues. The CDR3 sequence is CASSIGLQLSYEQYF. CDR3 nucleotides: TGTGCCAGTAGTATAGGGCTCCAGCTCTCCTACGAGCAGTACTTC.

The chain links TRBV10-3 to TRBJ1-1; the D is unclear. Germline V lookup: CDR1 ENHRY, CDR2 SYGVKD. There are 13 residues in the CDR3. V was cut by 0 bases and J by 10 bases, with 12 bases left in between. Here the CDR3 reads CAISESGGSRAFF. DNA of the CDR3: TGTGCCATCAGTGAGTCGGGCGGGTCTCGAGCTTTCTTT.

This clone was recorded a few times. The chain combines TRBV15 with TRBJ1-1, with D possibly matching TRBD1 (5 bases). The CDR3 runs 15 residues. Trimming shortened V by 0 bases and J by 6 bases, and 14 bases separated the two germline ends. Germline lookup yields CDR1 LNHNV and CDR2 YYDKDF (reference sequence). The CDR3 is CATSRDRPGRAEAFF. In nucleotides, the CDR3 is TGTGCCACCAGCAGAGATAGGCCAGGGCGGGCTGAAGCTTTCTTT.

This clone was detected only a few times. The CDR3 nucleotides are TGTGCCAGCGTACCCGCTAGCGGTTCCAACAATGAGCAGTTCTTC. It codes for CASVPASGSNNEQFF. The V and J genes are TRBV18 and TRBJ2-1; 7 bases are a match to TRBD2. Trimming removed 8 bases from V and 5 bases from J; junction bases left unmatched: 12. CDR1 and CDR2 (germline): KGHSH, LQKENI. This CDR3 is built from 15 residues.

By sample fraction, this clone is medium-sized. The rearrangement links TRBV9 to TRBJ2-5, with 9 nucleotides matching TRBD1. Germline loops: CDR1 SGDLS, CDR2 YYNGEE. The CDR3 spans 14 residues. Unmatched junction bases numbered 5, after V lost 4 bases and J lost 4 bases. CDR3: CASSPVDRGETQYF. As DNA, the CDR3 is TGTGCCAGCAGCCCCGTGGACAGGGGAGAGACCCAGTACTTC.

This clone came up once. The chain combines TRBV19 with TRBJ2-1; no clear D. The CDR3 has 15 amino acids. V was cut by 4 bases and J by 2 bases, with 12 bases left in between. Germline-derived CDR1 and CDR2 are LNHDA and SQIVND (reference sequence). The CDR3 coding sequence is TGTGCCAGTAGTAAGTACTGGGGTCCCTACAATGAGCAGTTCTTC. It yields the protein CASSKYWGPYNEQFF.

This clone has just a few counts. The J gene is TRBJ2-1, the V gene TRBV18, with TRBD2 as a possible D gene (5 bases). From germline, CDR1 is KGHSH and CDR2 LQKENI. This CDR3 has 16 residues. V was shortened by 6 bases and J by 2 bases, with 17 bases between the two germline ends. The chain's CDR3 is CASSPRPAAAYNEQFF. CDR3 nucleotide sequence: TGTGCCAGCTCCCCTAGGCCAGCGGCGGCCTACAATGAGCAGTTCTTC.

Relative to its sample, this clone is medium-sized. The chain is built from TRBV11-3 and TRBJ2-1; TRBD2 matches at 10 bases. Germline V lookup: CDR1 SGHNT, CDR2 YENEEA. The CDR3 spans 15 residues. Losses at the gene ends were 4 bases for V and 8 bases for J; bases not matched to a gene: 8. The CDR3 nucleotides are TGTGCCAGCAGCTCGTCTAGCGGGAGTGTCGATGAGCAGTTCTTC. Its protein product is CASSSSSGSVDEQFF.

Here the CDR3 reads CASRLGQGNYGYTF. CDR3 nucleotide sequence: TGTGCCAGCAGATTGGGACAGGGCAACTATGGCTACACCTTC. The chain combines TRBV9 with TRBJ1-2; TRBD1 matches 9 bases. V gave up 5 bases and J gave up 2 bases; unmatched junction bases: 4. CDR1 SGDLS and CDR2 YYNGEE come from the germline V gene. The CDR3 sequence is 14 residues long.

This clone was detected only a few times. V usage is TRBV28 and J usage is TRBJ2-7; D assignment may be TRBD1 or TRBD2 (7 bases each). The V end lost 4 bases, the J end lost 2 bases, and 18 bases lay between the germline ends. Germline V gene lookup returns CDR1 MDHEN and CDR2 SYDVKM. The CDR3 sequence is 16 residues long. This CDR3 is CASSSPWGGQPYEQYF. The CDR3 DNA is TGTGCCAGCAGTTCCCCTTGGGGGGGACAGCCCTACGAGCAGTACTTC.

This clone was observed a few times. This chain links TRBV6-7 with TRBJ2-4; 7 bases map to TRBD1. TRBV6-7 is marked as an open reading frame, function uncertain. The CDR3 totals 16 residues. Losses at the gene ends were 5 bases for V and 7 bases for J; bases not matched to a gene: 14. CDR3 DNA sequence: TGTGCCAGCAGTGAAGAGCCAGCAGGGGGTTGGAACATTCAGTACTTC. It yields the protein CASSEEPAGGWNIQYF.

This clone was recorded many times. Written as DNA, the CDR3 is TGTGCCAGCAGCTTACTCGGTTCTGAGCAGTTCTTC. Residues: CASSLLGSEQFF. The V and J genes are TRBV9 and TRBJ2-1; D remains ambiguous. Germline assignment: CDR1 SGDLS and CDR2 YYNGEE. There are 12 residues in the CDR3. Trimming stripped 4 bases from V and 9 bases from J, with 11 bases between.

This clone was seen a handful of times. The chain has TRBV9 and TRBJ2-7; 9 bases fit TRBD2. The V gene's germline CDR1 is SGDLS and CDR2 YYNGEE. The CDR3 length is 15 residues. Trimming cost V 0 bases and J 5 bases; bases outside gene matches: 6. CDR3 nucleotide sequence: TGTGCCAGCAGCGTAGCGGTAGCGGGAGTCGACGAGCAGTACTTC. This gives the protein CASSVAVAGVDEQYF.

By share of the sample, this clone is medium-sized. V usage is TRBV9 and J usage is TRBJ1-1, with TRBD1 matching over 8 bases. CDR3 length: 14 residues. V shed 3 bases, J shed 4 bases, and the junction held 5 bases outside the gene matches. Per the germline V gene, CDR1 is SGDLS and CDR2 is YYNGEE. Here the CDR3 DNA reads TGTGCCAGCAGCGCGGGACAGGTGAGCACTGAAGCTTTCTTT. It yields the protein CASSAGQVSTEAFF. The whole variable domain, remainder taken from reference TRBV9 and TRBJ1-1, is DSGVTQTPKHLITATGQRVTLRCSPRSGDLSVYWYQQSLDQGLQFLIQYYNGEERAKGNILERFSAQQFPDLHSELNLSSLELGDSALYFCASSAGQVSTEAFFGQGTRLTVV.

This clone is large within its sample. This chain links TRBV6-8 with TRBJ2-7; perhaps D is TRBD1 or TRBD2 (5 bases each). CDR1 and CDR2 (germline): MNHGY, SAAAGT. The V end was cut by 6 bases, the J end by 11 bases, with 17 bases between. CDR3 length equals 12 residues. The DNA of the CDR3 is TGTGCCAGCAGCAACCGGGACGGCCCAGAGTACTTC. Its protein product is CASSNRDGPEYF.

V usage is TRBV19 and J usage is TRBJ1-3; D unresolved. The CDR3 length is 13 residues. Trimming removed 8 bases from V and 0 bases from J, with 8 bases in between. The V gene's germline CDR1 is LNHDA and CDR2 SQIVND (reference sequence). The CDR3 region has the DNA TGTGCCAGTGGTACCTCCTCTGGAAACACCATATATTTT. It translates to CASGTSSGNTIYF.

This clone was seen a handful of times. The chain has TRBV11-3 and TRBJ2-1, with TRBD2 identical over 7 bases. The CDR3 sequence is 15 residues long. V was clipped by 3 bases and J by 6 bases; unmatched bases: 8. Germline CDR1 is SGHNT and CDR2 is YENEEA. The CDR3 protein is CASSFKSGALNEQFF. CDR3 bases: TGTGCCAGCAGCTTTAAAAGCGGGGCCCTCAATGAGCAGTTCTTC.

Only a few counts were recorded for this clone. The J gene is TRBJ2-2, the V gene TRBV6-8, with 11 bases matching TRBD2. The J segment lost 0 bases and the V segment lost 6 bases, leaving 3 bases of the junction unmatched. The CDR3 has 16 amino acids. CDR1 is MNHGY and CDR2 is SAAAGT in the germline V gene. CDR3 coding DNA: TGTGCCAGCAGGACTAGCGGGGCCGCGAACACCGGGGAGCTGTTTTTT. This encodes CASRTSGAANTGELFF.

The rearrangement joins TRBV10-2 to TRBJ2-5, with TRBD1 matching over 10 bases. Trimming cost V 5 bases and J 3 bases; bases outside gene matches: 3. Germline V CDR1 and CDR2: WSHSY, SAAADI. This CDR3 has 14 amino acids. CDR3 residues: CASSHGTGEETQYF. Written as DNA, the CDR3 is TGCGCCAGCAGTCACGGGACAGGGGAAGAGACCCAGTACTTC.

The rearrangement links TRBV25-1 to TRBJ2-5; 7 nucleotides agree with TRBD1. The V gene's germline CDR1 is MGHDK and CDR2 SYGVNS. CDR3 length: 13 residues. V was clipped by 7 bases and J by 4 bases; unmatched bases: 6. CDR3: CASTLQGSETQYF. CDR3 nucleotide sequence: TGTGCCAGCACCCTACAGGGGTCAGAGACCCAGTACTTC.

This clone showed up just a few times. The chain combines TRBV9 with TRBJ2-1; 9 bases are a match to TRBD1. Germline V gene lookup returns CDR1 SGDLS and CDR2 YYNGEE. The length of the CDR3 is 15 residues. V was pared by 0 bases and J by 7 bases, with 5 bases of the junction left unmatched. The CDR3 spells CASSVAGQGENEQFF. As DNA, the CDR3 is TGTGCCAGCAGCGTAGCGGGACAGGGTGAAAATGAGCAGTTCTTC.

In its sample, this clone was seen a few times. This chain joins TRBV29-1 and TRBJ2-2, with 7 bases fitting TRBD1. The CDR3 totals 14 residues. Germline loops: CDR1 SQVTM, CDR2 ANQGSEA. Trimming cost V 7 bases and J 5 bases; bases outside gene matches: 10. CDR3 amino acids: CSAAHRGDTGELFF. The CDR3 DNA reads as TGCAGCGCCGCCCACAGGGGTGATACCGGGGAGCTGTTTTTT.

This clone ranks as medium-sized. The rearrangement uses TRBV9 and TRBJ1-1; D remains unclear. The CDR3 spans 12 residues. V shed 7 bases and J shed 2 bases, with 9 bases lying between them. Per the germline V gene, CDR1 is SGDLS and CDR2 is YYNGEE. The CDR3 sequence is CASGRTNTEAFF. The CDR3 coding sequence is TGTGCCAGCGGTAGAACAAACACTGAAGCTTTCTTT.